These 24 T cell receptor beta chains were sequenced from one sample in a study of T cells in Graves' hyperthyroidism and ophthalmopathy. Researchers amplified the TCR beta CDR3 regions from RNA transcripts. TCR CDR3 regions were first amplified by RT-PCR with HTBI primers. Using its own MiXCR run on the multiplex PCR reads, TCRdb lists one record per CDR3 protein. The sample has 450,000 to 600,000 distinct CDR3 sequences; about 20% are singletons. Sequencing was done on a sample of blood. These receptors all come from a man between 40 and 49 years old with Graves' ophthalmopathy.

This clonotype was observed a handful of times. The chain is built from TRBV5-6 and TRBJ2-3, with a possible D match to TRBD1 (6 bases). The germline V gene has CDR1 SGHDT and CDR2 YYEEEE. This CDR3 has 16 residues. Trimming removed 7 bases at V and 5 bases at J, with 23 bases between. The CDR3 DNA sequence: TGTGCCAGCGGATGGTTTGGACAGAGTAATGTAGATACGCAGTATTTT. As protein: CASGWFGQSNVDTQYF.

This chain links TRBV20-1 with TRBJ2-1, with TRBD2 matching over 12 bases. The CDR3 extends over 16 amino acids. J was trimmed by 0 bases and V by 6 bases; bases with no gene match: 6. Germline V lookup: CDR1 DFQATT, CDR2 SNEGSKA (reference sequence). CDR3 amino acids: CSARELAGGSYNEQFF. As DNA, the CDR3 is TGCAGTGCCAGGGAACTAGCGGGAGGCTCCTACAATGAGCAGTTCTTC.

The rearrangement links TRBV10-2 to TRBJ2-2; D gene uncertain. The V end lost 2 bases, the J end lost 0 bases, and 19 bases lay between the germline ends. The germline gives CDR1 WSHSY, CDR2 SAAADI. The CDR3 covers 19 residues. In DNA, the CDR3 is TGCGCCAGCAGTGAGGCGAGGACCCACTACCACGCGAACACCGGGGAGCTGTTTTTT. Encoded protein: CASSEARTHYHANTGELFF.

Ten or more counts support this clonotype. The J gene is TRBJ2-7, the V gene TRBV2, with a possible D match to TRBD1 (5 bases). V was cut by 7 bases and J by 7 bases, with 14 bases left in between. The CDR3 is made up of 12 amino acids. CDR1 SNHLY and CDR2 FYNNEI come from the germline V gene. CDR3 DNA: TGTGCCAGCAAGGCGGACAACGGTGAGCAGTACTTC. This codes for CASKADNGEQYF.

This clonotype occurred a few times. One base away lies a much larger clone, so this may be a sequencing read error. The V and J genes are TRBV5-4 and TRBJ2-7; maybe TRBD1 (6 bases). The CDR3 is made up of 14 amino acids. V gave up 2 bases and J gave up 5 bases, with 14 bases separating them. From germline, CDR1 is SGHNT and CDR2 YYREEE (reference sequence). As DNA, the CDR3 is TGTGCCAGCAGCTTAGGACAGCATTCCAACGAGCAGTACTTC. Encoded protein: CASSLGQHSNEQYF.

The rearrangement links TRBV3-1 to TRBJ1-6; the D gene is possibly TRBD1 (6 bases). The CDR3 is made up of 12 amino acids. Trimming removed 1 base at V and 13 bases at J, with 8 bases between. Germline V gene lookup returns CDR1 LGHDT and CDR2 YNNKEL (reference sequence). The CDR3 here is CASSQGGGPLHF. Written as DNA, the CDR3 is TGTGCCAGCAGCCAAGGTGGGGGCCCCCTCCACTTT. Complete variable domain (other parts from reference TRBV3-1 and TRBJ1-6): DTAVSQTPKYLVTQMGNDKSIKCEQNLGHDTMYWYKQDSKKFLKIMFSYNNKELIINETVPNRFSPKSPDKAHLNLHINSLELGDSAVYFCASSQGGGPLHFGNGTRLTVT.

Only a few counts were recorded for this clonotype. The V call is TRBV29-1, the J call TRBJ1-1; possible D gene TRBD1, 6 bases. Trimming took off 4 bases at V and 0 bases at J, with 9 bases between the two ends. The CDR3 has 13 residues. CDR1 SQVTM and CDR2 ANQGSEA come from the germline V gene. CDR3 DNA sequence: TGCAGCGTTGCAAACAGGGTGAACACTGAAGCTTTCTTT. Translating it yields CSVANRVNTEAFF.

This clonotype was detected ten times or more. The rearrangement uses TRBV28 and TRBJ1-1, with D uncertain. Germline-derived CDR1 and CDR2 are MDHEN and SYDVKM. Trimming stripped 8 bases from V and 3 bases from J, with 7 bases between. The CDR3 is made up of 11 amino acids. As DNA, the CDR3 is TGTGCCAGCTTAGGGCACACTGAAGCTTTCTTT. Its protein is CASLGHTEAFF.

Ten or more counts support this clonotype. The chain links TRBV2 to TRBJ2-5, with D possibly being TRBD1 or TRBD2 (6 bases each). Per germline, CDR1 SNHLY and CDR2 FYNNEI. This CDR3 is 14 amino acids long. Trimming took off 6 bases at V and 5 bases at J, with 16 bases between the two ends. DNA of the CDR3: TGTGCCAGCAGCCCCTCGGGGGCTGGGGAGACCCAGTACTTC. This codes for CASSPSGAGETQYF.

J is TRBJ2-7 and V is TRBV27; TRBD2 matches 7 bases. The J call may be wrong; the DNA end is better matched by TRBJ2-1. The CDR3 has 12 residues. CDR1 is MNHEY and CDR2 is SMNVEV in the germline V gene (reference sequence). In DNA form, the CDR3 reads TGTGCCAGCAGTACCCGGGACTACGAGCAGTTCTTC. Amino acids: CASSTRDYEQFF.

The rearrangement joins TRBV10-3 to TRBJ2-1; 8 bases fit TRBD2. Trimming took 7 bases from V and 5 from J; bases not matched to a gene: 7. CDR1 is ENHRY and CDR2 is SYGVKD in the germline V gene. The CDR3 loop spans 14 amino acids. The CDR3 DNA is TGTGCCATCACCCCGGGACTAGAAAACAATGAGCAGTTCTTC. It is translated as CAITPGLENNEQFF.

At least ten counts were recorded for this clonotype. The CDR3 protein is CASSLGASGGAGETQYF. CDR3 sequence (DNA): TGTGCCAGCAGCTTGGGGGCCAGCGGGGGGGCTGGGGAGACCCAGTACTTC. The chain carries TRBV11-2 and TRBJ2-5; 10 nucleotides match TRBD2. V trimming: 3 bases; J trimming: 5 bases; junction bases outside the gene matches: 12. Germline V gene lookup returns CDR1 SGHAT and CDR2 FQNNGV. The CDR3 extends over 17 amino acids.

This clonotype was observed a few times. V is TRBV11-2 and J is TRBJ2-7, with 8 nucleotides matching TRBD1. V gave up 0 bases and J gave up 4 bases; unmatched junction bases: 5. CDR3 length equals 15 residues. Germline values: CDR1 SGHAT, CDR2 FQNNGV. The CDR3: CASSLDPGGFYEQYF. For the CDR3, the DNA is TGTGCCAGCAGCTTAGATCCAGGGGGCTTTTACGAGCAGTACTTC.

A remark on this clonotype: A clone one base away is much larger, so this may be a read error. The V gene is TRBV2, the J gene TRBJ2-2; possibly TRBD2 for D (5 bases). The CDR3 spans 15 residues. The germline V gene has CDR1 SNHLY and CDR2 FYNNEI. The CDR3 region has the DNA TGTGCCAGCAGTCTTGACCCGGGGAACACCGGGGAGCTGGTTTTT. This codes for CASSLDPGNTGELVF.

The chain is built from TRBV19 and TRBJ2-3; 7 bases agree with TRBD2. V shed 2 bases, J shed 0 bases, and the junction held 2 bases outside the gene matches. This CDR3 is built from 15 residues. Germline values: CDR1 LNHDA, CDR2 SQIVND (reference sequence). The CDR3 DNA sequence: TGTGCCAGTAGTATACCGGGGGGAAGCACAGATACGCAGTATTTT. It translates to CASSIPGGSTDTQYF.

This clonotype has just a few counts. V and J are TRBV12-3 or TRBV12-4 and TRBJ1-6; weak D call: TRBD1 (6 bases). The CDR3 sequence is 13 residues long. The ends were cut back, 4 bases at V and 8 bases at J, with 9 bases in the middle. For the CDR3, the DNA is TGTGCCAGCAGTTCTGGGGGGCATTCACCCCTCCACTTT. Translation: CASSSGGHSPLHF.

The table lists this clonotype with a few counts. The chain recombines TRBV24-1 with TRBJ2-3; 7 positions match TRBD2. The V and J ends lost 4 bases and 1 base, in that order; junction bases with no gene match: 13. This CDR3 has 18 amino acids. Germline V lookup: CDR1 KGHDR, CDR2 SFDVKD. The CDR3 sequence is CATSDPTRAGLRTDTQYF. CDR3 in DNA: TGTGCCACCAGTGACCCCACCCGAGCGGGACTCCGCACAGATACGCAGTATTTT.

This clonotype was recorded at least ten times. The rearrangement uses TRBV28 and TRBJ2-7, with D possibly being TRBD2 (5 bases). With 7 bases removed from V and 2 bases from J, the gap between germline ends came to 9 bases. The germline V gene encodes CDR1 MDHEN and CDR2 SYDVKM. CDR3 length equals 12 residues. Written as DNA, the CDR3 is TGTGCCAGCACAAGCGGAGCCTACGAGCAGTACTTC. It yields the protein CASTSGAYEQYF. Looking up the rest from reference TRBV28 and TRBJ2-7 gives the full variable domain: DVKVTQSSRYLVKRTGEKVFLECVQDMDHENMFWYRQDPGLGLRLIYFSYDVKMKEKGDIPEGYSVSREKKERFSLILESASTNQTSMYLCASTSGAYEQYFGPGTRLTVT.

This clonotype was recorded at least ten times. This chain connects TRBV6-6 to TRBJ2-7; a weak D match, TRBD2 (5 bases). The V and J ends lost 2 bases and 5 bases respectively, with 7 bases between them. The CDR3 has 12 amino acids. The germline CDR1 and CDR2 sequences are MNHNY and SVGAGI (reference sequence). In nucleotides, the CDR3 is TGTGCCAGCAGTTACAACGGGGACGAGCAGTACTTC. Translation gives CASSYNGDEQYF.

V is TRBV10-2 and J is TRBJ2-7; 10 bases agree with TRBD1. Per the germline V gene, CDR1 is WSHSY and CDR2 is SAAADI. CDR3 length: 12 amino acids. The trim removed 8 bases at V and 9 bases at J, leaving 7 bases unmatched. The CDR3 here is CASGQGGAGQYF. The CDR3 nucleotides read TGCGCCAGCGGACAGGGGGGTGCTGGGCAGTACTTC.

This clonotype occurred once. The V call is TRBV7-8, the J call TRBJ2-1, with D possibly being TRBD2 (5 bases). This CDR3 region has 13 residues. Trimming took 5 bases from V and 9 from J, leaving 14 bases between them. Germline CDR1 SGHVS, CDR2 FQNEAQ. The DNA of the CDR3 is TGTGCCAGCAGCCCGGGAAGTTTGGGTGAGCAGTTCTTC. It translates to CASSPGSLGEQFF.

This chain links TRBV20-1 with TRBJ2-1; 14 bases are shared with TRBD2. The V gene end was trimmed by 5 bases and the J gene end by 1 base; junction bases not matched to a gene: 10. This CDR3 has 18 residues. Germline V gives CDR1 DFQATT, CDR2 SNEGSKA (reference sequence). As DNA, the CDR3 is TGCAGTGCTCGAACAGGGAGGACTAGCGGGAGGTCCTACAATGAGCAGTTCTTC. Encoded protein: CSARTGRTSGRSYNEQFF.

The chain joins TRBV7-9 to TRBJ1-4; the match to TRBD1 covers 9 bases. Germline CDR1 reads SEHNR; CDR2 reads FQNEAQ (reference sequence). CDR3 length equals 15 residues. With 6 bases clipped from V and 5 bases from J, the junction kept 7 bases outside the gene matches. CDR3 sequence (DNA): TGTGCCAGCAGTCAGACCGGACAGGGGAATGAAAAACTGTTTTTT. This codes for CASSQTGQGNEKLFF.

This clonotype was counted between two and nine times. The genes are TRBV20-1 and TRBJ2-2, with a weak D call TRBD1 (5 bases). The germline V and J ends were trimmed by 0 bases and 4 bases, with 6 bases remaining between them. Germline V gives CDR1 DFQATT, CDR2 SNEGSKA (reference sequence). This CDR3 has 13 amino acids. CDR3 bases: TGCAGTGCTAGAGATGGGGCCACCGGGGAGCTGTTTTTT. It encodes CSARDGATGELFF.